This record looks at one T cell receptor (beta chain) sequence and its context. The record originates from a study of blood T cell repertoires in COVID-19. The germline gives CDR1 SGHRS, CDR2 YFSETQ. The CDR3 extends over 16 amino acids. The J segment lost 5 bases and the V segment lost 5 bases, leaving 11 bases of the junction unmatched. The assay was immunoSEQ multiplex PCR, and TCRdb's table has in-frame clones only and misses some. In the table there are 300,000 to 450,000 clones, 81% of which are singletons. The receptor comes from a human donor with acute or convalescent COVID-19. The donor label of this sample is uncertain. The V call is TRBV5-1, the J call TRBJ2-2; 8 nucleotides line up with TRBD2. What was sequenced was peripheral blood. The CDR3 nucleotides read TGCGCCAGCAGTGATGCCGGGACTAGGGTGACCGGGGAGCTGTTTTTT. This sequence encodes CASSDAGTRVTGELFF.